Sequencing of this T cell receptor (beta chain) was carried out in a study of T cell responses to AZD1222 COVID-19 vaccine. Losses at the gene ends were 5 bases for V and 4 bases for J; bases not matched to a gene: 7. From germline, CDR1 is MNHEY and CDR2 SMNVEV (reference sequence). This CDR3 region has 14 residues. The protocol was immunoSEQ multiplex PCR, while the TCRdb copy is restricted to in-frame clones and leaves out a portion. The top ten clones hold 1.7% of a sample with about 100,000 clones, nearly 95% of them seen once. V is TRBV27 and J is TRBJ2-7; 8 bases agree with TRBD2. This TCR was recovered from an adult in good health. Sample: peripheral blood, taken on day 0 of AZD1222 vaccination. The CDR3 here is CASSPLAGPYEQYF. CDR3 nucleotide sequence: TGTGCCAGCAGTCCTTTAGCGGGACCTTACGAGCAGTACTTC.